This T cell receptor (beta chain) came from a study of tumor-infiltrating lymphocytes in localized non-small cell lung cancer (dated by TCRdb to 2020 to 2023). About the study as a whole: Patients whose samples were collected after neoadjuvant chemotherapy, as well as both smokers and never-smokers and several histologies, were included in the cohort. From each patient came resected tumor tissue plus uninvolved lung tissue from that same patient, and the uninvolved lung tissue was described as non-adjacent to the tumor. Flow cytometry, multiplex immunofluorescence, RNA-seq, exome sequencing and proteomics were applied to the same patients as TCR sequencing, which was one of several integrated assays. The overall ICON cohort comprised fewer than 170 surgical patients with localized non-small cell lung cancer whose tumors were resected. The paired tumor versus uninvolved lung comparison of immunoSEQ T-cell fraction included 55 patients.

Enrollment in ICON was initiated in early 2016, and the last patient was enrolled in 2018. From a subcohort of some 76 patients, fresh tumor and matched uninvolved tissue were collected for in-depth immune analyses, including TCR sequencing. DNA for TCR sequencing was isolated from bulk tissue, and no cell sorting was done. V is reduced by 5 bases and J by 3 bases, leaving a spacing of 13 bases between them. CDR1 and CDR2 (SGHVS, FQNEAQ) derive from the germline V gene. The CDR3 runs 14 amino acids, cysteine and phenylalanine included. CDR3 DNA only is kept here, 42 bases in frame from base 1. Points on this clone: No antigen is known for it. Base qualities are not at hand, and no much larger clone is one base apart.

The T-cell fraction in tumor and uninvolved lung tissue was provided by TCR sequencing with the immunoSEQ assay. The study's own analysis went as follows. For survival analysis, patients were split into high (upper tertile) and low (lower two tertiles) T-cell fraction groups and compared by log-rank test. A signed-rank test was used to check for differences in T-cell fraction between paired tumor and uninvolved lung. Here the immuneACCESS table is served through TCRdb, limited to in-frame sequences with V and J called. Missing clones are a known gap in these copies; in checked studies unresolved V genes cover under half, and the rest lacks a known reason. From that table come the V and J calls and clone size; the DNA was used to work out D and trimming. Within this sample are about 12,000 clones, with around 84% of them counted one time only. The ten biggest clones cover under 10% of the sample.

Results and caveats for the whole study, not just this receptor: Because different pieces of the same tissue were used for different assays, technical variation could not be separated from intratumor heterogeneity. No association of tumor T-cell fraction from TCR sequencing with recurrence-free survival was found (p = 0.61). TCR-derived T-cell fraction did not differ between the flow cytometry-defined immunotypes IM1 (good prognosis) and IM2 (poor prognosis). Since assay coverage differed from patient to patient depending on how much tissue was available, TCR sequencing was done for only a subset of the cohort. Higher T cell infiltration in tumors than in uninvolved lung tissue was supported by TCRbeta sequencing, consistent with immunofluorescence CD3 counts.

The sequenced sample consisted of lung tumor tissue. The rearranged chain carries TRBV7-8 and TRBJ1-1, with TRBD1 perhaps the D gene, on 5 matching bases. The receptor's source is a human donor with non-small cell lung cancer. The CDR3 region: CASSLGTPDTEAFF. The DNA reads as follows: TGTGCCAGCAGCCTGGGGACCCCCGACACTGAAGCTTTCTTT.